Here is one T cell receptor (beta chain) with its context. Its antigen is as yet unknown. Primers used in a second PCR of roughly 6 to 11 cycles were a sample-barcoded 5' primer and a J-beta primer mix. Every sample returned 2.5 million or more CDR3-containing paired-end reads. TCRdb reprocessed the 5' RACE reads via MiXCR and lists one record per CDR3 protein. Of approximately 850,000 distinct CDR3 sequences in the sample, 40% to 50% were seen once. The sample belongs to a study of blood T cells in healthy people across ages. The authors extracted at least 6 micrograms of total RNA per sample. Study-wide results and caveats: Those diversity estimates obtained from one million T cells were thought to be underestimates.

V lost 4 bases, J lost 4 bases, and 10 bases lay in between. Germline values: CDR1 MNHEY, CDR2 SVGAGI. CDR3 length: 13 residues. The TCR sequence derives from a man in his sixties in good health. The chain uses TRBV6-5 and TRBJ1-2, with D hard to call. Sequencing used blood. For the CDR3, the DNA is TGTGCCAGCAGTTCGATCAAACCCTATGGCTACACCTTC. Translated: CASSSIKPYGYTF.